This is a list of T cell receptor beta chains from one sample in a study of shared T cell receptors in the human thymus. Assay used: immunoSEQ multiplex PCR; TCRdb lists only in-frame clones, some missing. The sample records approximately 400,000 clones, about 95% being singletons. Sequencing was done on a sample of thymocytes. The receptor source for this set is a human donor. Each CDR3 is given with its conserved first and last residue. Fields, in order: D gene, V gene, J gene, CDR3 protein, CDR3 DNA. The D gene is left open where the match is weak.

TRBD2	TRBV29-1	TRBJ2-1	CSVEVPGQGSGRTYNEQFF	TGCAGCGTTGAGGTCCCGGGCCAGGGTAGCGGGAGGACCTACAATGAGCAGTTCTTC
-	TRBV2	TRBJ2-7	CASRERAYEQYF	TGTGCCAGCAGGGAAAGGGCCTACGAGCAGTACTTC
-	TRBV19	TRBJ2-5	CASSSGGETQYF	TGTGCCAGTAGTTCTGGGGGGGAGACCCAGTACTTC
TRBD1	TRBV10-1	TRBJ1-1	CASNRDRENTEAFF	TGCGCCAGTAATCGGGACAGGGAGAACACTGAAGCTTTCTTT
TRBD2	TRBV9	TRBJ2-1	CASSDGLAGRYYNEQFF	TGTGCCAGCAGCGATGGACTAGCGGGACGATACTACAATGAGCAGTTCTTC
-	TRBV9	TRBJ2-7	CASSPGVGQKTSSYEQYF	TGTGCCAGCAGCCCAGGGGTAGGACAGAAGACTAGCTCCTACGAGCAGTACTTC
TRBD2	TRBV5-4	TRBJ2-7	CASSGPRWAGDGYEQYF	TGTGCCAGCAGCGGCCCGAGGTGGGCGGGAGACGGCTACGAGCAGTACTTC
-	TRBV10-3	TRBJ2-3	CAISEGAAGDTQYF	TGTGCCATCAGTGAGGGGGCGGCGGGAGATACGCAGTATTTT
-	TRBV7-9	TRBJ2-7	CASSPRGLYEQYF	TGTGCCAGCAGCCCCCGGGGCCTCTACGAGCAGTACTTC
TRBD2	TRBV5-4	TRBJ2-3	CASRREGGSTDTQYF	TGTGCCAGCAGGCGGGAGGGAGGTAGCACAGATACGCAGTATTTT
-	TRBV19	TRBJ2-3	CASTPPGEVTDTQYF	TGTGCCAGTACCCCCCCCGGGGAGGTCACAGATACGCAGTATTTT
TRBD2	TRBV7-8	TRBJ2-1	CASSPRTSGRVWDEQFF	TGTGCCAGCAGCCCCCGGACTAGCGGGAGAGTTTGGGATGAGCAGTTCTTC